Each of the 9 T cell receptor beta chains below was sequenced from the same sample in a study of T cell repertoires in cytomegalovirus infection. What these receptors recognize is not known. Each CDR3 protein is one row after TCRdb ran MiXCR on the reads. The sample contains 650,000 to 850,000 distinct CDR3 sequences, under 35% of which appear only once. Sample: cultured CD8+ T cells from PBMCs, taken from culture after CMV antigen stimulation. These receptors all stem from a human donor in good health (CMV status not recorded). Some clones in this sample may be carry-over from other donors' samples.

The table lists this clonotype with a few counts. The chain couples TRBV6-5 to TRBJ1-2; no clear D. Trimming removed 0 bases from V and 4 bases from J, with 12 bases in between. CDR3 length equals 15 residues. CDR1 is MNHEY and CDR2 is SVGAGI in the germline V gene. This CDR3 reads CASSYSGGPRYGYTF. The CDR3 bases are TGTGCCAGCAGTTACTCGGGAGGGCCACGCTATGGCTACACCTTC.

The chain has TRBV27 and TRBJ1-1; D is unclear. The germline gives CDR1 MNHEY, CDR2 SMNVEV (reference sequence). V dropped 4 bases and J dropped 6 bases, with 12 bases sitting between them. The length of the CDR3 is 13 residues. CDR3 in amino acids: CASSYFGGPEAFF. The CDR3, as DNA: TGTGCCAGCAGTTACTTTGGCGGGCCTGAAGCTTTCTTT.

This clonotype was seen ten or more times. The rearrangement links TRBV7-9 to TRBJ1-1; D is undetermined. The CDR3 consists of 14 residues. Trimming took 1 base from V and 2 from J, leaving 8 bases between them. The germline CDR1 and CDR2 sequences are SEHNR and FQNEAQ (reference sequence). CDR3 DNA: TGTGCCAGCAGCTTAGGCTCGGCCAACACTGAAGCTTTCTTT. Translation: CASSLGSANTEAFF.

CDR3 sequence: CASRASGGQYEQFF. The DNA for the CDR3 is TGTGCCAGCAGGGCTAGCGGGGGTCAATATGAGCAGTTCTTC. This chain uses TRBV6-1 with TRBJ2-1; 10 positions match TRBD2. The trim removed 6 bases at V and 8 bases at J, leaving 7 bases unmatched. Germline V gene lookup returns CDR1 MNHNS and CDR2 SASEGT. The CDR3 runs 14 residues.

This clonotype was detected ten times or more. V and J are TRBV7-2 and TRBJ2-5, with D possibly TRBD1 on 6 matching bases. Per the germline V gene, CDR1 is SGHTA and CDR2 is FQGNSA. V was pared by 3 bases and J by 1 base, with 15 bases between. The CDR3 spans 16 residues. CDR3 bases: TGTGCCAGCAGCTTCTCCTGGGGGACACCCCAAGAGACCCAGTACTTC. Amino acid sequence: CASSFSWGTPQETQYF.

This clonotype appeared a single time. This rearrangement joins TRBV4-3 to TRBJ1-2; the match to TRBD1 covers 8 bases. Germline-derived CDR1 and CDR2 are LGHNA and YSLEER. V shed 2 bases, J shed 4 bases, and the junction held 9 bases outside the gene matches. The CDR3 is 16 amino acids. This chain's CDR3 is CASSQRTGNPFYGYTF. CDR3 DNA: TGCGCCAGCAGCCAACGGACAGGGAACCCTTTCTATGGCTACACCTTC.

This clonotype was counted many times. The rearrangement links TRBV7-6 to TRBJ2-3, with 7 bases that match TRBD1. After removal of 5 bases from V and 3 bases from J, the junction contained 8 bases not matched to a gene. CDR1 is SGHVS and CDR2 is FNYEAQ in the germline V gene. The CDR3 is 15 residues long. DNA for the CDR3: TGTGCCAGCAGCGACTACAGGGGTGGAACAGATACGCAGTATTTT. Its translation is CASSDYRGGTDTQYF. The variable domain in full, with the rest retrieved from reference TRBV7-6 and TRBJ2-3, is GAGVSQSPRYKVTKRGQDVALRCDPISGHVSLYWYRQALGQGPEFLTYFNYEAQQDKSGLPNDRFSAERPEGSISTLTIQRTEQRDSAMYRCASSDYRGGTDTQYFGPGTRLTVL.

The V and J genes are TRBV6-1 and TRBJ2-1; D perhaps matches TRBD1 (7 bases). The CDR3 extends over 12 amino acids. Germline CDR1 is MNHNS and CDR2 is SASEGT. Trimming cost V 7 bases and J 8 bases, with 12 bases left between them. The CDR3 DNA reads as TGTGCCAGCACCGACAGGGACTATGAGCAGTTCTTC. Translated, it gives CASTDRDYEQFF.

J is TRBJ2-3 and V is TRBV5-1; perhaps D is TRBD1 or TRBD2 (6 bases each). The germline V gene encodes CDR1 SGHRS and CDR2 YFSETQ. This CDR3 comprises 16 residues. The V end lost 3 bases, the J end lost 3 bases, and 17 bases lay between the germline ends. For the CDR3, the DNA is TGCGCCAGCAGCTCCCCACAGGGAGGTGTGACAGATACGCAGTATTTT. It yields the protein CASSSPQGGVTDTQYF.